Listed here is a single T cell receptor (beta chain). These data are taken from a study of blood T cell repertoires in COVID-19. In the study overall: Sources were T cells, B-cell-depleted T cells, or PBMCs; the material itself was cDNA or gDNA.

Enrollees, about 18 to 89 years old, lived in 24 US areas. Exposed study participants had met a COVID-19 case within 2 weeks before entry. CDR3 size: 14 residues. V was pared by 1 base and J by 1 base, with 1 base of the junction left unmatched. The germline V gene encodes CDR1 MGHDK and CDR2 SYGVNS. As originally analysed: The assay estimated nucleated cells by amplifying reference gene primers. This table comes from immunoSEQ multiplex PCR, and its TCRdb copy is limited to in-frame clones, with some not included. The V and J calls and clone size are taken from that table; D and trimming were inferred from the DNA. Of some 300,000 clones in the sample, 85% to 95% were seen once.

The material sequenced was PBMCs or T cells enriched from blood (not recorded which). The chain couples TRBV25-1 to TRBJ2-7, with 7 nucleotides matching TRBD2. The clonotype originates from a woman younger than 45 who had been exposed to COVID-19. CDR3 DNA: TGTGCCAGCAGTGAATGGGGGGGTTCCTACGAGCAGTACTTC. This gives the protein CASSEWGGSYEQYF.